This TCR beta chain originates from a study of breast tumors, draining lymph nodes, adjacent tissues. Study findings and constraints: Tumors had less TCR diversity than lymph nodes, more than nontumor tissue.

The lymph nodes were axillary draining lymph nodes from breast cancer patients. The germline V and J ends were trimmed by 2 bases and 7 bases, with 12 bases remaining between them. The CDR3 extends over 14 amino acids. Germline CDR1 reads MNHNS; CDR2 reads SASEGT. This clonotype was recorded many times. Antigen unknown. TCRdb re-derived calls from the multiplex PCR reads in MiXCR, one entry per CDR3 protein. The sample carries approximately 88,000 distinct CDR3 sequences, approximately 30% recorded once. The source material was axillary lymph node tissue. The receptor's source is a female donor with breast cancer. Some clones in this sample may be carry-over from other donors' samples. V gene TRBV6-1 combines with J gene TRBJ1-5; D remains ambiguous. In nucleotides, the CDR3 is TGTGCCAGCAGTGAACACCTCGGAGTGCAGCCCCAGCATTTT. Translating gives CASSEHLGVQPQHF.